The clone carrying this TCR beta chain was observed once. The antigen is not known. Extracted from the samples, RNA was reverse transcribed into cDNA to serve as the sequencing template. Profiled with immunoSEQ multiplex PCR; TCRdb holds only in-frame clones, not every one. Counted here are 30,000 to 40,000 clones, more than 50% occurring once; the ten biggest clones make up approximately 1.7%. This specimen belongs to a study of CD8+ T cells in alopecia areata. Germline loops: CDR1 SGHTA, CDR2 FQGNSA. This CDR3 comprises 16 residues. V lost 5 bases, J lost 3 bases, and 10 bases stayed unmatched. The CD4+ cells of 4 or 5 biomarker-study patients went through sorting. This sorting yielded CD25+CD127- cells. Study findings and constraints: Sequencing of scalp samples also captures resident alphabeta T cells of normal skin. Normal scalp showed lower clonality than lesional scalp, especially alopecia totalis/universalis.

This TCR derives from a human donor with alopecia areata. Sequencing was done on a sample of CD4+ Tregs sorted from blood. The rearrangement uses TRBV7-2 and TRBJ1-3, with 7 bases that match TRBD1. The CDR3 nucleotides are TGTGCCAGCAGCCCCCAGACAGGGATGGTTGGAAACACCATATATTTT. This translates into CASSPQTGMVGNTIYF. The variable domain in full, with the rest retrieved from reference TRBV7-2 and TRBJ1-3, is GAGVSQSPSNKVTEKGKDVELRCDPISGHTALYWYRQSLGQGLEFLIYFQGNSAPDKSGLPSDRFSAERTGGSVSTLTIQRTQQEDSAVYLCASSPQTGMVGNTIYFGEGSWLTVV.